The clone carrying this TCR beta chain was found many times. An end of the junction does not agree with germline; a read error may underlie this. RNA transcripts were the template for amplifying TCR beta CDR3 regions. RT-PCR in the first round (using the HTBI primer set) targeted the TCR CDR3. One entry per CDR3 protein, called by TCRdb with MiXCR from the multiplex PCR reads. The sample has almost 350,000 distinct CDR3 sequences; over 15% are singletons. These data belong to a study of T cells in Graves' hyperthyroidism and ophthalmopathy. The CDR3 loop spans 14 amino acids. CDR1 is MNHEY and CDR2 is SVGEGT in the germline V gene.

The sequencing sample was made of blood. The source is a woman between 40 and 50 years old with Graves' ophthalmopathy. The chain links TRBV6-2 or TRBV6-3 to TRBJ2-7; TRBD1 aligns across 8 bases. CDR3 nucleotide sequence: TGTGCCAGCAGTTCGTACCGGGACAGGATCTCTCTTTCTTTC. It is translated as CASSSYRDRISLSF.